This passage covers 27 T cell receptor beta chains from one sample sequenced in a study of persistence of HIV-infected CD4 T cells. Cells were stimulated with overlapping HIV-1 Gag 15-mer peptides. CD40L/CD69 double-negative CD45RO-high memory CD4+ T cells were collected. The immunoSEQ assay was version 4, run in survey mode. The assay was immunoSEQ multiplex PCR, and TCRdb's table has in-frame clones only and misses some. The sample has approximately 65,000 clones; about 69% are singletons. No antigen has been identified for these receptors. Specimen: CD4+ T cells sorted from PBMCs after approximately 18-hour stimulation, collected from a patient who received antiretroviral therapy. The receptors stem from an adult man with HIV who was CMV-seropositive.

This chain links TRBV6-5 with TRBJ2-3; D unclear. V lost 0 bases and J lost 6, with 4 bases in between. Germline CDR1 is MNHEY and CDR2 is SVGAGI. CDR3 size: 12 residues. The DNA of the CDR3 is TGTGCCAGCAGTTACTCAGGGGATACGCAGTATTTT. Its protein is CASSYSGDTQYF.

This clone was seen only a few times. The chain links TRBV2 to TRBJ1-1, with D hard to call. Germline V gene sequence: CDR1 SNHLY, CDR2 FYNNEI. The V end lost 8 bases, the J end lost 5 bases, and 9 bases lay between the germline ends. CDR3 size: 11 residues. Here the CDR3 reads CASLYQTEAFF. The CDR3 coding sequence is TGTGCCAGCCTGTACCAAACTGAAGCTTTCTTT.

The rearrangement uses TRBV28 and TRBJ1-2; 8 bases line up with TRBD1. The CDR3 sequence is 17 residues long. CDR1 is MDHEN, CDR2 SYDVKM, per germline. With 5 bases clipped from V and 2 bases from J, the junction kept 13 bases outside the gene matches. CDR3 coding DNA: TGTGCCAGCAGTCCCTGGACAGGGTCCACAAACAACTATGGCTACACCTTC. This encodes CASSPWTGSTNNYGYTF.

This chain connects TRBV19 to TRBJ2-7; 12 nucleotides align to TRBD1. V lost 1 base and J lost 6; bases outside the gene matches: 4. Germline V lookup: CDR1 LNHDA, CDR2 SQIVND (reference sequence). The CDR3 totals 15 residues. The chain's CDR3 is CASSIGGTGGIEQYF. The CDR3 nucleotides are TGTGCCAGTAGTATAGGCGGGACAGGGGGCATCGAGCAGTACTTC.

V is TRBV7-3 and J is TRBJ2-1; 9 bases line up with TRBD1. Per germline, CDR1 SGHTA and CDR2 FQGTGA. V was clipped by 5 bases and J by 1 base; unmatched bases: 3. The CDR3 has 15 residues. The CDR3 is CASSADRGSYNEQFF. For the CDR3, the DNA is TGTGCCAGCAGCGCGGACAGGGGATCCTACAATGAGCAGTTCTTC.

The chain employs TRBV2 and TRBJ1-1, with D unclear. This CDR3 contains 17 residues. Germline values: CDR1 SNHLY, CDR2 FYNNEI. The germline V and J ends were trimmed by 7 bases and 7 bases, with 28 bases remaining between them. In nucleotides, the CDR3 is TGTGCCAGCAACCGCCCCAGTGAAGCGGCCGCAAGGTATGAAGCTTTCTTT. Its protein is CASNRPSEAAARYEAFF. The full variable domain, rest sourced from reference TRBV2 and TRBJ1-1, is EPEVTQTPSHQVTQMGQEVILRCVPISNHLYFYWYRQILGQKVEFLVSFYNNEISEKSEIFDDQFSVERPDGSNFTLKIRSTKLEDSAMYFCASNRPSEAAARYEAFFGQGTRLTVV.

The gene calls are TRBV12-5 and TRBJ2-7, with 7 bases matching TRBD1. This CDR3 spans 15 amino acids. The germline V gene encodes CDR1 LGHNT and CDR2 FRNRAP. Trimming removed 2 bases from V and 0 bases from J; junction bases left unmatched: 4. This CDR3 reads CASGLRGRSSYEQYF. CDR3 in DNA: TGTGCTAGTGGTTTGAGGGGGCGATCCTCCTACGAGCAGTACTTC. Together with reference TRBV12-5 and TRBJ2-7, the CDR3 gives the full variable domain: DARVTQTPRHKVTEMGQEVTMRCQPILGHNTVFWYRQTMMQGLELLAYFRNRAPLDDSGMPKDRFSAEMPDATLATLKIQPSEPRDSAVYFCASGLRGRSSYEQYFGPGTRLTVT.

V is TRBV19 and J is TRBJ1-1; TRBD1 aligns across 11 bases. CDR3 length: 16 residues. Trimming at V came to 5 bases and at J to 1 base, leaving 6 bases not matched to a gene. Germline V gene lookup returns CDR1 LNHDA and CDR2 SQIVND (reference sequence). The CDR3 sequence is CASSRDRGSSNTEAFF. CDR3 sequence (DNA): TGTGCCAGTAGTCGGGACAGGGGGAGTTCGAACACTGAAGCTTTCTTT.

This clone has only a few counts. The CDR3 protein is CASRVTGTSAEAFF. As DNA, the CDR3 is TGTGCCAGCAGGGTGACAGGGACTAGCGCTGAAGCTTTCTTT. This sequence joins TRBV2 and TRBJ1-1; 7 bases line up with TRBD1. This CDR3 is built from 14 residues. The junction had 10 bases not matched to a gene; V was cut back by 6 bases and J by 6 bases. Per the germline V gene, CDR1 is SNHLY and CDR2 is FYNNEI.

This chain connects TRBV5-1 to TRBJ1-1; D is unresolved. V lost 1 base to trimming and J lost 0 bases, with 7 bases between them. Germline CDR1 reads SGHRS; CDR2 reads YFSETQ. The CDR3 totals 14 residues. The CDR3 protein is CASSLSDLNTEAFF. The CDR3, as DNA: TGCGCCAGCAGCTTGTCCGACTTGAACACTGAAGCTTTCTTT.

The chain employs TRBV7-9 and TRBJ2-2, with 7 nucleotides matching TRBD1. Trimming cost V 8 bases and J 2 bases; bases outside gene matches: 8. Germline V CDR1 and CDR2: SEHNR, FQNEAQ (reference sequence). The CDR3 runs 15 residues. CDR3 sequence: CASDPGTVNTGELFF. The DNA for the CDR3 is TGTGCCAGCGACCCCGGGACAGTAAACACCGGGGAGCTGTTTTTT.

This rearrangement joins TRBV5-6 to TRBJ2-3, with TRBD1 matching over 8 bases. With V trimmed by 0 bases and J by 6 bases, 9 bases remained unmatched. Germline V gene sequence: CDR1 SGHDT, CDR2 YYEEEE. The CDR3 loop spans 16 amino acids. This chain's CDR3 is CASSLGGTGLGDTQYF. CDR3 DNA: TGTGCCAGCAGCTTGGGGGGGACAGGCCTCGGGGATACGCAGTATTTT.

The V and J genes are TRBV27 and TRBJ2-1; possible D gene TRBD1, 6 bases. Trimming removed 5 bases at V and 1 base at J, with 6 bases between. The CDR3 is made up of 13 amino acids. Germline values: CDR1 MNHEY, CDR2 SMNVEV (reference sequence). In nucleotides, the CDR3 is TGTGCCAGCAGTACAGGGTCCTACAATGAGCAGTTCTTC. Protein product: CASSTGSYNEQFF.

The chain combines TRBV2 with TRBJ2-2; D is unclear. The V end lost 4 bases, the J end lost 1 base, and 7 bases lay between the germline ends. In germline, CDR1 is SNHLY, CDR2 FYNNEI. The CDR3 consists of 14 residues. CDR3 sequence (DNA): TGTGCCAGCAGTGTACGTCGGAACACCGGGGAGCTGTTTTTT. This sequence encodes CASSVRRNTGELFF.

The chain joins TRBV18 to TRBJ1-1; possibly TRBD1 for D (5 bases). The V end lost 2 bases, the J end lost 4 bases, and 14 bases lay between the germline ends. The germline V gene has CDR1 KGHSH and CDR2 LQKENI. The CDR3 covers 15 residues. The DNA of the CDR3 is TGTGCCAGCTCACCAACAAGGCAGGGAAGCACTGAAGCTTTCTTT. Amino acid sequence: CASSPTRQGSTEAFF.

The genes are TRBV5-4 and TRBJ2-7; D may be TRBD1 (5 bases). V gave up 4 bases and J gave up 2 bases, with 13 bases separating them. Looked up from germline, CDR1 is SGHNT and CDR2 is YYREEE (reference sequence). This CDR3 is 14 amino acids long. The CDR3 here is CASSLAGLAYEQYF. The CDR3 DNA reads as TGTGCCAGCAGCCTGGCAGGGTTGGCCTACGAGCAGTACTTC. The variable domain in full, with the rest retrieved from reference TRBV5-4 and TRBJ2-7, is ETGVTQSPTHLIKTRGQQVTLRCSSQSGHNTVSWYQQALGQGPQFIFQYYREEENGRGNFPPRFSGLQFPNYSSELNVNALELDDSALYLCASSLAGLAYEQYFGPGTRLTVT.

The rearrangement uses TRBV4-2 and TRBJ1-3; tentatively, D is TRBD1 (6 bases). CDR1 and CDR2 from the germline V gene are LGHNA and YNFKEQ. V was clipped by 0 bases and J by 5 bases, with 23 bases between them. The CDR3 spans 19 residues. The CDR3: CASSQDHRDKGTGRNTIYF. The CDR3 DNA reads TGTGCCAGCAGCCAAGATCACCGGGACAAGGGTACGGGTAGAAACACCATATATTTT.

This chain links TRBV18 with TRBJ2-7; TRBD1 agrees at 9 bases. CDR1 KGHSH and CDR2 LQKENI come from the germline V gene. The V gene end was trimmed by 6 bases and the J gene end by 3 bases; junction bases not matched to a gene: 9. The CDR3 extends over 15 amino acids. The CDR3 region has the DNA TGTGCCAGCTCCTATGGACAGGGGATAGGCTACGAGCAGTACTTC. Amino acids: CASSYGQGIGYEQYF. The complete variable domain, with remaining parts taken from reference TRBV18 and TRBJ2-7, reads NAGVMQNPRHLVRRRGQEARLRCSPMKGHSHVYWYRQLPEEGLKFMVYLQKENIIDESGMPKERFSAEFPKEGPSILRIQQVVRGDSAAYFCASSYGQGIGYEQYFGPGTRLTVT.

There are a few counts of this clone. This sequence joins TRBV5-1 and TRBJ2-1, with D perhaps matching TRBD1 or TRBD2 (6 bases each). This CDR3 is built from 15 residues. Trimming took 4 bases from V and 4 from J, leaving 15 bases between them. The germline V gene encodes CDR1 SGHRS and CDR2 YFSETQ. The chain's CDR3 is CASSPTGTGYNEQFF. Written as DNA, the CDR3 is TGCGCCAGCAGCCCCACAGGGACTGGTTACAATGAGCAGTTCTTC.

The chain has TRBV6-5 and TRBJ1-2; 11 bases are shared with TRBD1. CDR1 and CDR2 from the germline V gene are MNHEY and SVGAGI. CDR3 length equals 13 residues. V was pared by 7 bases and J by 10 bases, with 8 bases of the junction left unmatched. The CDR3 DNA reads as TGTGCCAGCACGCGGGACAGGGGGGAGGACTACACCTTC. Translated, it gives CASTRDRGEDYTF.

J is TRBJ2-7 and V is TRBV12-3 or TRBV12-4, with 7 bases identical to TRBD1. Trimming cost V 5 bases and J 1 base; bases outside gene matches: 2. The length of the CDR3 is 13 residues. CDR3 amino acids: CASSHRGSYEQYF. CDR3 DNA sequence: TGTGCCAGCAGTCACAGGGGTTCCTACGAGCAGTACTTC.

The chain couples TRBV4-2 to TRBJ2-7; D is perhaps TRBD1 (5 bases). CDR1 is LGHNA, CDR2 YNFKEQ, per germline. Trimming removed 0 bases from V and 2 bases from J, with 20 bases in between. The CDR3 has 18 residues. This chain's CDR3 is CASSQDDRILGPTYEQYF. CDR3 bases: TGTGCCAGCAGCCAAGATGATAGAATATTGGGGCCAACCTACGAGCAGTACTTC.

The V gene is TRBV2, the J gene TRBJ1-1; TRBD1 matches at 8 bases. J was trimmed by 3 bases and V by 3 bases; bases with no gene match: 3. The CDR3 loop spans 14 amino acids. Per the germline V gene, CDR1 is SNHLY and CDR2 is FYNNEI. The chain's CDR3 is CASSETGAYTEAFF. The CDR3 DNA follows: TGTGCCAGCAGTGAGACAGGGGCGTACACTGAAGCTTTCTTT.

About this clone: This specimen includes other DNA sequences encoding the same CDR3. The chain recombines TRBV7-2 with TRBJ1-1; 7 nucleotides agree with TRBD1. The CDR3 loop spans 14 amino acids. J lost 1 base, V lost 5 bases, and 4 bases had no gene match. The germline V gene encodes CDR1 SGHTA and CDR2 FQGNSA. The CDR3 bases are TGTGCCAGCAGCCCGGGGACAGCGAACACTGAAGCTTTCTTT. Its protein is CASSPGTANTEAFF.

The chain employs TRBV25-1 and TRBJ1-5; D gene unclear. This CDR3 is built from 16 residues. Germline loops: CDR1 MGHDK, CDR2 SYGVNS. Trimming left V 1 base short and J 4 bases short, with 14 bases between. In DNA, the CDR3 is TGTGCCAGCAGTGAATCCGGAGGGCTGGGGAATCAGCCCCAGCATTTT. It encodes CASSESGGLGNQPQHF.

The rearrangement joins TRBV13 to TRBJ2-7; 10 bases match TRBD2. The CDR3 is 15 amino acids. The germline gives CDR1 PRHDT, CDR2 FYEKMQ (reference sequence). V gave up 1 base and J gave up 4 bases; unmatched junction bases: 4. This CDR3 reads CASSLAASGGYEQYF. The CDR3 region has the DNA TGTGCCAGCAGCTTAGCGGCTAGCGGGGGTTACGAGCAGTACTTC.

The chain uses TRBV19 and TRBJ1-2, with D possibly matching TRBD1 (5 bases). The germline CDR1 and CDR2 sequences are LNHDA and SQIVND (reference sequence). V lost 3 bases and J 0 bases, leaving 11 bases between the germline ends. This CDR3 is 15 amino acids long. CDR3 residues: CASSITGRTNYGYTF. CDR3 in DNA: TGTGCCAGTAGTATCACAGGACGGACTAACTATGGCTACACCTTC.